This is a list of T cell receptor beta chains from one sample in a study of early T cells in non-severe SARS-CoV-2 infection. TCRdb re-called the 5' RACE reads through MiXCR, storing one row per CDR3 protein. There are 75,000 to 100,000 distinct CDR3 sequences in the sample; roughly 15% occur only once, and over 0.95% lies in the top ten. Sequenced input: whole blood. These receptors were taken from an adult who was a healthcare worker with PCR-confirmed SARS-CoV-2 infection or an uninfected control (not recorded which). Each CDR3 is given with its conserved first and last residue. D genes are given only for firm matches. Rows may omit the clone size; those that give it use once, few, many or a size class.

15,NA,few,TRBJ1-2,TRBV28,TGTGCCAGCAGTTTGGCACCAGGGGAAAACTATGGCTACACCTTC,CASSLAPGENYGYTF
12,NA,NA,TRBJ2-5,TRBV29-1,TGCAGCGGTGGGGGATATGAAGAGACCCAGTACTTC,CSGGGYEETQYF
15,TRBD1,NA,TRBJ2-2,TRBV19,TGTGCCAGTATTGAGGGACAGGGGGCAACCGGGGAGCTGTTTTTT,CASIEGQGATGELFF
16,TRBD1,NA,TRBJ1-4,TRBV20-1,TGCAGTGCTAGAGCTCCGGGACAGGGGGGAGGTGAAAAACTGTTTTTT,CSARAPGQGGGEKLFF
14,NA,few,TRBJ2-7,TRBV5-1,TGCGCCAGCAGCTTGAATACAGGGCCCTACGAGCAGTACTTC,CASSLNTGPYEQYF
14,NA,NA,TRBJ1-5,TRBV28,TGTGCCAGCAGTCCGGACAGCGTCAATCAGCCCCAGCATTTT,CASSPDSVNQPQHF
14,NA,few,TRBJ1-3,TRBV7-9,TGTGCCAGCAGCTTAGAGAGCTCTGGAAACACCATATATTTT,CASSLESSGNTIYF
17,TRBD1,many,TRBJ2-2,TRBV6-2/TRBV6-3,TGTGCCAGCAGTTCCGGGTGGCAGGACAGGATCACCGGGGAGCTGTTTTTT,CASSSGWQDRITGELFF
17,TRBD2,few,TRBJ2-3,TRBV10-1,TGCGCCAGCAGTGAGTCGTTTGAAGCGGGAGGCGCAGATACGCAGTATTTT,CASSESFEAGGADTQYF
15,NA,NA,TRBJ1-2,TRBV7-8,TGTGCCAGCAGCTTAGAGGACAGCCTCAGCTATGGCTACACCTTC,CASSLEDSLSYGYTF
14,TRBD2,NA,TRBJ2-1,TRBV20-1,TGCAGTGCCCGAAGCGGGGGACCCTACAATGAGCAGTTCTTC,CSARSGGPYNEQFF
15,NA,many,TRBJ2-7,TRBV11-2,TGTGCCAGCAGCTTACGCACAACAAGGGGCCTCGAGCAGTACTTC,CASSLRTTRGLEQYF
16,NA,NA,TRBJ2-3,TRBV7-6,TGTGCCAGCAGCCCCGGACCGCTCCTAAGCACAGATACGCAGTATTTT,CASSPGPLLSTDTQYF